This TCR beta chain was identified in a study of T cell responses to AZD1222 COVID-19 vaccine (dated by TCRdb to the early 2020s). About the full investigation: A total of about 230 trial participants underwent TCR sequencing, of whom 207 received two doses of AZD1222 and some 25 received two doses of the MenACWY control vaccine. Trial participants were enrolled by age into 18-55, 56-69 and 70-plus year subgroups, with 148, 28 and 57 TCR-sequenced participants respectively.

To note about this clone: The specificity of this receptor is unknown. No qualities accompany the bases; no much larger clone lies one base away.

Per the publication, the time point label means: about 28 days (+/-7) after the second vaccine dose. Because spike-specific TCR depth and breadth did not differ between the two schedules, AZD1222 recipients who got a second dose at roughly 4 weeks were pooled with those who got a second dose at roughly 12 weeks. The vaccinee samples were drawn from two UK trials, COV001 and COV002, one of which was a single-blind randomized controlled phase 2/3 trial testing AZD1222 (ChAdOx1 nCoV-19) in healthy adults. For TCRbeta chain sequencing, PBMC samples from trial participants were taken at day 0 and at day 28 after the second dose. Germline trimming: 5 bases from V, 1 base from J; junction bases outside gene matches: 7. The CDR3 runs 16 amino acids, cysteine and phenylalanine included. The sequence is cut down to CDR3 DNA, 48 bases in frame from base 1. The germline V gene encodes CDR1 LNHDA and CDR2 SQIVND (reference sequence).

The CDR3 regions of human TCRbeta chains were analyzed by immunosequencing. On the authors' methods: Repertoire TCRs were checked for matches against a reference library of SARS-CoV-2-specific TCRs that had been generated using the MIRA antigen-specificity platform. Breadth was defined as the fraction of unique TCRs that were SARS-CoV-2-associated. Depth was defined as the fraction of total T cells that were SARS-CoV-2-associated. Using the MIRA data, each spike-specific TCR was assigned both to the spike region to which the TCR was reactive and to a CD4 or CD8 class. Log10-transformed breadth and depth values were compared by one-way ANOVA with Sidak's multiple comparisons tests. Held by TCRdb, this immuneACCESS table contains in-frame sequences only and omits some clones. Under half of the omission traces to an unresolved V gene where checked; the cause of the rest is unknown. Clone size and the V and J calls come from that table; the DNA yielded D and trimming. Counted in this sample were 28,000 or so clones; 88% of them appeared once. The ten largest clonotypes hold under 3.5% of the sample.

Beyond this particular receptor, the publication reports: Only a handful of AZD1222 recipients were SARS-CoV-2 seropositive at baseline, limiting conclusions about previously exposed vaccinees. Reportedly, close to half of the unique spike-specific TCRs recognized epitopes lying outside the regions that are mutated in the B.1.351 and B.1.1.7 variants. The 56-69-year group was small, and its depth increase did not reach significance, likely because of low power. After two AZD1222 doses, both the breadth and the depth of spike-specific TCRs were significantly higher than at day 0 and than in MenACWY recipients. Most participants were white British and females outnumbered males, and the authors suggested that clonal diversity may have been underestimated. Because no day 14 peak-response samples were available, the repertoires could be characterized only after the peak T cell response. CD4 TCRs associated with the vaccine covered the entire spike protein, and the dominant responses were in regions 160-218 and 743-854.

The input for sequencing was peripheral blood, taken 28 days after the second AZD1222 dose. This sequence originates from an adult who received the AZD1222 COVID-19 vaccine. The chain employs TRBV19 and TRBJ2-3; TRBD1 lines up with 9 middle nucleotides. The CDR3 amino acid sequence is: CASSSRTGVGTDTQYF. The DNA sequence is TGTGCCAGTAGTTCAAGGACAGGGGTGGGCACAGATACGCAGTATTTT.